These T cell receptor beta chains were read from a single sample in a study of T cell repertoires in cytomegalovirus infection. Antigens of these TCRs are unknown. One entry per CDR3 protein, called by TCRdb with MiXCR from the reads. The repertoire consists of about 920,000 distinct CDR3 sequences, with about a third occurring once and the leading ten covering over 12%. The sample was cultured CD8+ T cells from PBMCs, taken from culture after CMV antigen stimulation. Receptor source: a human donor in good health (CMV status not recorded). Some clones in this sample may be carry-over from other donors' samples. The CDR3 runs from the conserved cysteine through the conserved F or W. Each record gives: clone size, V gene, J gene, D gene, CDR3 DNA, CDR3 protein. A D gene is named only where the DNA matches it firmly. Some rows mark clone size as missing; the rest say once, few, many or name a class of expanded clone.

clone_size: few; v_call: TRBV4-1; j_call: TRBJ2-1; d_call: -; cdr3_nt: TGCGCCAGCAGCCAAGATTCCGTCGGGGGGCGCGATGAGCAGTTCTTC; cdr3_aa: CASSQDSVGGRDEQFF
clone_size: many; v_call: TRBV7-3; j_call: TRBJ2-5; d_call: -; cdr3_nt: TGTGCCAGCAGCCCCTACGGGGGCCGAGAGACCCAGTACTTC; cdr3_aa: CASSPYGGRETQYF
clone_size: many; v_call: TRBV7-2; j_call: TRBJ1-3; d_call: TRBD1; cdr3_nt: TGTGCCAGCAGCCCGGAGGACAGGTCTGGAAACACCATATATTTT; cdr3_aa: CASSPEDRSGNTIYF
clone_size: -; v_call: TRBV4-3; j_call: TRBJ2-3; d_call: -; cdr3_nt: TGCGCCAGCAGCCAAGTTTATGGCGATATTAGCACAGATACGCAGTATTTT; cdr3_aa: CASSQVYGDISTDTQYF
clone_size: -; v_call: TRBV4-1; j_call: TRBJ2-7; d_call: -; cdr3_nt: TGCGCCAGCAGCCAAGATAAGTGGGATTACGAGCAGTACTTC; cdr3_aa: CASSQDKWDYEQYF
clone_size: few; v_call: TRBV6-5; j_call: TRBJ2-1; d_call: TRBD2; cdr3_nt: TGTGCCAGCAGTTACGCGGGGGGCTACAATGAGCAGTTCTTC; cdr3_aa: CASSYAGGYNEQFF
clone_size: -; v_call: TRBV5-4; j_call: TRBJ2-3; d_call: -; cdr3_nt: TGTGCCAGCAGCTTCACAGCGACCACAGATACGCAGTATTTT; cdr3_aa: CASSFTATTDTQYF
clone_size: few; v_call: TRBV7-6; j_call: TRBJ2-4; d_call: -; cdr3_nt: TGTGCCAGCAGCTTACGGCGGGACGGGAAAAACATTCAGTACTTC; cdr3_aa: CASSLRRDGKNIQYF
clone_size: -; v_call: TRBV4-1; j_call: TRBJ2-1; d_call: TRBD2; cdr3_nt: TGCGCCGGCAGCTACAATAGCGGGGGGGCCCTCAATGAGCAGTTCTTC; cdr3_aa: CAGSYNSGGALNEQFF
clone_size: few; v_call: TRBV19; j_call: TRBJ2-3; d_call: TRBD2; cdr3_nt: TGTGCCAGTAGTATATCTAGCGGGGGCACAGATACGCAGTATTTT; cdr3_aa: CASSISSGGTDTQYF
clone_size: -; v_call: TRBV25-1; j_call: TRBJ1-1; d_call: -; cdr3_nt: TGTGCCAGCAGTGAACCCATAATAATAGGGCGGACTGAAGCTTTCTTT; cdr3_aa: CASSEPIIIGRTEAFF
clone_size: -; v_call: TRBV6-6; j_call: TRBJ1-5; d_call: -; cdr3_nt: TGTGCCAGCAGTTACTCGCAGATTCAGCCCCAGCATTTT; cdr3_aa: CASSYSQIQPQHF
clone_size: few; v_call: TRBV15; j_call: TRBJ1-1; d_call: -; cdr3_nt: TGTGCCACCAGCCCACACAGTGATCCGAACACTGAAGCTTTCTTT; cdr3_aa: CATSPHSDPNTEAFF
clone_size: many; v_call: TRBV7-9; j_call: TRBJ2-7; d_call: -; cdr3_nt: TGTGCCAGCAGCTTCCCTGGGGCGGCGGACTTGTCCTACGAGCAGTACTTC; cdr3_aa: CASSFPGAADLSYEQYF
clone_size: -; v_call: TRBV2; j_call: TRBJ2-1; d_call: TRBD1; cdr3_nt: TGTGCCAGCCAAAAATTCCGGGACAGATACAATGAGCAGTTCTTC; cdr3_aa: CASQKFRDRYNEQFF
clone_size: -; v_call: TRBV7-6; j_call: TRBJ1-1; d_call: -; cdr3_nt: TGTGCCAGCAGGTCAGGCGGCGCGTTCACTGAAGCTTTCTTT; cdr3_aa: CASRSGGAFTEAFF
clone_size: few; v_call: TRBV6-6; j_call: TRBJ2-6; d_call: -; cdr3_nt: TGTGCCAGCAGTTACCGGTCCCTGGGACACCGCGTCAGGAGCTCTGGGGCCAACGTCCTGACTTTC; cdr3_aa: CASSYRSLGHRVRSSGANVLTF
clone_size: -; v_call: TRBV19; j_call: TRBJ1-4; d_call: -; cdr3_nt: TGTGCCAGTAGTATATCAGGACATACTGAAAAACTGTTTTTT; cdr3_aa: CASSISGHTEKLFF
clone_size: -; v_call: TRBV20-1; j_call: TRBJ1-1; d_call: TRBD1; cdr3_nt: TGCAGTGCTAAGGACAGGGGGCTGGGCACTGAAGCTTTCTTT; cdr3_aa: CSAKDRGLGTEAFF
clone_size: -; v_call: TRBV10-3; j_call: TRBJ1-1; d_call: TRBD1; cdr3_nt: TGTGCCATCAACGACAGGGGGTTGAACACTGAAGCTTTCTTT; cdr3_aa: CAINDRGLNTEAFF
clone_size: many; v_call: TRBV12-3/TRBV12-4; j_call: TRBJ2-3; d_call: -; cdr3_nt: TGTGCCAGCAGTCCAATCGACTACACAGATACGCAGTATTTT; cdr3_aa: CASSPIDYTDTQYF
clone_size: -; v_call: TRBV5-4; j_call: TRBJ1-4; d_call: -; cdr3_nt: TGTGCCAGCAGCTTGGAGGGGGGCAGGGGACTGTTTTTT; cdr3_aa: CASSLEGGRGLFF
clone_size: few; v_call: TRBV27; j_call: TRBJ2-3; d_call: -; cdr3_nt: TGTGCCAGCAGTTCTCTGAGCGGTAGCACAGATACGCAGTATTTT; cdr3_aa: CASSSLSGSTDTQYF
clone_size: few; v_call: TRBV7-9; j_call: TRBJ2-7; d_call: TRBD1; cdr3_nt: TGTGCCAGCAGCCGACCCGGACAGGGAAGATTCGAGCAGTACTTC; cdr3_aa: CASSRPGQGRFEQYF
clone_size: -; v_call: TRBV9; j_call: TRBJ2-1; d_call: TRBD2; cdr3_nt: TGTGCCAGCAGCGTAGGTAGCGGGAATTACAATGAGCAGTTCTTC; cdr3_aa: CASSVGSGNYNEQFF
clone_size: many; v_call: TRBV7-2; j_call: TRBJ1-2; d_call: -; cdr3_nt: TGTGCCAGCAGCTCCTTTTCTTTAGAGGGGCGGTATGGCTACACCTTC; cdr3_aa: CASSSFSLEGRYGYTF
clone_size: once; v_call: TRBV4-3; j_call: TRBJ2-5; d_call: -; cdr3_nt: TGCGCCAGCAGCCCAGGACAGAGGGCAGAGACCCAGTACTTC; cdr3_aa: CASSPGQRAETQYF
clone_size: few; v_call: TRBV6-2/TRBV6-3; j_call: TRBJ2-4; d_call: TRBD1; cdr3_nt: TGTGCCAGCAAGCAGGGGGCCCTAGCCAAAAACATTCAGTACTTC; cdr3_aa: CASKQGALAKNIQYF
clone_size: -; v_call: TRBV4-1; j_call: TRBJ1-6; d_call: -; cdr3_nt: TGCGCCAGCAATATAGACCGAAGCTCCTATAATTCACCCCTCCACTTT; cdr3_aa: CASNIDRSSYNSPLHF